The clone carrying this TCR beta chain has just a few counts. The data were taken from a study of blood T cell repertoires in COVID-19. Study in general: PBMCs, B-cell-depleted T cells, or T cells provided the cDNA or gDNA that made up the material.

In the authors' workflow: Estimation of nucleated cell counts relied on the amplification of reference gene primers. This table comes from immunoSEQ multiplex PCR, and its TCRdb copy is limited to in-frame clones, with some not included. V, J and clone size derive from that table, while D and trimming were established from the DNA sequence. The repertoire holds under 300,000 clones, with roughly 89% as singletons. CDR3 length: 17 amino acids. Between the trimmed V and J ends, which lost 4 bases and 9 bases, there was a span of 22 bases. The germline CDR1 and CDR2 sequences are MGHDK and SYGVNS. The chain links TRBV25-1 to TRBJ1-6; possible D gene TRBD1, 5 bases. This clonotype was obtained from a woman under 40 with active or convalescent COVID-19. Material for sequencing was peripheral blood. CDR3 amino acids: CASSAPFSGGRVSPLHF. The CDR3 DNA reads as TGTGCCAGCAGTGCCCCCTTTTCCGGGGGGAGGGTTTCACCCCTCCACTTT.